Below, 15 T cell receptor beta chains from the same sample are listed, as sequenced in a study of CD8 T cells in Susac syndrome. Reverse transcription of roughly 0.5 to 1 ug RNA used random hexamers. One entry per CDR3 protein results from TCRdb running MiXCR on the immunoSEQ multiplex PCR reads. This repertoire shows roughly 130,000 distinct CDR3 sequences, approximately 94% found once; its top ten account for 0.095% to 0.15%. Material: CD4+ T cells from PBMCs. The receptor source for this set is a human donor with multiple sclerosis.

The DNA for the CDR3 is TGTGCCAGCAGCGTTGAACCCCTTGGGAACACTGAAGCTTTCTTT. Residues: CASSVEPLGNTEAFF. The chain recombines TRBV9 with TRBJ1-1; unclear D gene. Between the trimmed V and J ends, which lost 2 bases and 1 base, there was a span of 12 bases. This CDR3 is built from 15 residues. Germline values: CDR1 SGDLS, CDR2 YYNGEE.

The V and J genes are TRBV7-2 and TRBJ2-3; D may be TRBD2 (5 bases). V lost 6 bases and J lost 2, with 6 bases in between. In germline, CDR1 is SGHTA, CDR2 FQGNSA. The CDR3 is 12 residues long. CDR3 DNA sequence: TGTGCCAGCAGGCGGGCCACAGATACGCAGTATTTT. Protein sequence: CASRRATDTQYF.

This chain uses TRBV5-1 with TRBJ2-4; TRBD1 matches 9 bases. This CDR3 has 15 residues. CDR1 and CDR2 (germline): SGHRS, YFSETQ. V shed 0 bases and J 6 bases; nucleotides not matched to a gene: 4. The CDR3 sequence: CASSLEGGQGNIQYF. Here the CDR3 DNA reads TGCGCCAGCAGCTTGGAAGGGGGACAGGGAAACATTCAGTACTTC.

The CDR3 nucleotides read TGTGCCAGCAGCTTGCAAGGGGTTCAAGGCTACGAGCAGTACTTC. It codes for CASSLQGVQGYEQYF. J is TRBJ2-7 and V is TRBV5-6; perhaps TRBD1 as D (5 bases). V lost 1 base and J 3 bases, leaving 14 bases between the germline ends. Germline V gene sequence: CDR1 SGHDT, CDR2 YYEEEE. The CDR3 is 15 amino acids.

The gene calls are TRBV12-3 or TRBV12-4 and TRBJ2-3; D may be TRBD2 (6 bases). The CDR3 has 19 residues. Trimming left V 0 bases short and J 3 bases short, with 22 bases between. For the CDR3, the DNA is TGTGCCAGCAGTTTAGCGCTAACGGACTACCTCCCGTTTACAGATACGCAGTATTTT. Translation: CASSLALTDYLPFTDTQYF.

In regard to this clonotype: One end of the junction does not line up with germline, which may come from a read error. V is TRBV5-1 and J is TRBJ2-5; D not certain. This CDR3 has 13 amino acids. The germline gives CDR1 SGHRS, CDR2 YFSETQ. CDR3 protein: CASSLEYQVTQYF. In nucleotides, the CDR3 is TGCGCCAGCAGCTTGGAGTACCAAGTGACCCAGTACTTC.

The V call is TRBV30, the J call TRBJ1-1; 8 bases align to TRBD1. This CDR3 region has 14 residues. V dropped 5 bases and J dropped 6; count of bases not matched to a gene: 11. Germline CDR1 reads GTSNPN; CDR2 reads SVGIG (reference sequence). CDR3: CAWQGQGGYAEAFF. DNA of the CDR3: TGTGCCTGGCAAGGACAGGGAGGGTACGCTGAAGCTTTCTTT.

The CDR3 spells CAIRDMEAEAFF. CDR3 nucleotides: TGTGCCATCAGGGACATGGAAGCTGAAGCTTTCTTT. The chain couples TRBV10-3 to TRBJ1-1; possibly TRBD1 for D (5 bases). Trimming left V 6 bases short and J 6 bases short, with 11 bases between. The CDR3 has 12 amino acids. Germline-derived CDR1 and CDR2 are ENHRY and SYGVKD.

The V call is TRBV30, the J call TRBJ2-6; 7 bases are shared with TRBD1. Germline lookup yields CDR1 GTSNPN and CDR2 SVGIG (reference sequence). The CDR3 loop spans 16 amino acids. The J segment lost 0 bases and the V segment lost 2 bases, leaving 4 bases of the junction unmatched. The chain's CDR3 is CAWSTGATSGANVLTF. The CDR3 DNA reads as TGTGCCTGGAGTACAGGGGCAACCTCTGGGGCCAACGTCCTGACTTTC.

The V gene is TRBV19, the J gene TRBJ2-1, with 7 bases that match TRBD2. Germline V gene data show CDR1 as LNHDA and CDR2 as SQIVND (reference sequence). The V segment lost 8 bases and the J segment 9 bases; nucleotides outside the gene matches: 7. The CDR3 runs to 12 residues. The CDR3 nucleotides read TGTGCCAGTGCCTCCCCGGGGGGTGAGCAGTTCTTC. Amino acids: CASASPGGEQFF.

The chain links TRBV9 to TRBJ1-2; the D gene is possibly TRBD1 (6 bases). This CDR3 contains 14 residues. V lost 5 bases to trimming and J lost 5 bases, with 16 bases between them. Germline CDR1 is SGDLS and CDR2 is YYNGEE. The CDR3 bases are TGTGCCAGCAGTGGAGTGCCAGGGGAGTATGGCTACACCTTC. Its translation is CASSGVPGEYGYTF.

V and J are TRBV5-1 and TRBJ1-1; the D gene is possibly TRBD1 (6 bases). In germline, CDR1 is SGHRS, CDR2 YFSETQ. The CDR3 runs to 16 residues. The V end was cut by 1 base, the J end by 3 bases, with 16 bases between. The CDR3 reads CASSLLGGASHTEAFF. CDR3 bases: TGCGCCAGCAGCTTGTTGGGGGGCGCAAGCCACACTGAAGCTTTCTTT.

The rearrangement links TRBV18 to TRBJ1-1; D may be TRBD1 (5 bases). Trimming took 4 bases from V and 4 from J, leaving 10 bases between them. Germline values: CDR1 KGHSH, CDR2 LQKENI. The CDR3 runs 13 residues. The CDR3 here is CASSQGQGTEAFF. CDR3 sequence (DNA): TGTGCCAGCTCACAGGGGCAGGGCACTGAAGCTTTCTTT.

The chain joins TRBV15 to TRBJ1-2, with a tentative D call TRBD1 (5 bases). Germline V lookup: CDR1 LNHNV, CDR2 YYDKDF (reference sequence). Trimming pared 9 bases from V and 1 base from J, leaving 9 bases between. The CDR3 is made up of 12 amino acids. The CDR3 DNA sequence: TGTGCCACACAGGACCTTAACTATGGCTACACCTTC. Encoded protein: CATQDLNYGYTF.

V usage is TRBV29-1 and J usage is TRBJ2-7, with TRBD2 identical over 14 bases. The V gene end was trimmed by 7 bases and the J gene end by 3 bases; junction bases not matched to a gene: 2. Germline-derived CDR1 and CDR2 are SQVTM and ANQGSEA. The CDR3 is made up of 13 amino acids. The CDR3 nucleotides are TGCAGCGCCGGGACTAGCGGGAGCTACGAGCAGTACTTC. Encoded protein: CSAGTSGSYEQYF.